The rows below give T cell receptor beta chains drawn from one sample of a study of T cell responses to AZD1222 COVID-19 vaccine. Sequenced by immunoSEQ multiplex PCR; TCRdb stores in-frame clones only, minus some. This sample has about 68,000 clones, with 65% to 80% found just once. This material consisted of peripheral blood, taken on day 0 of AZD1222 vaccination. The source is an adult in good health. The CDR3 runs from the conserved cysteine through the conserved F or W. The D gene is left open where the match is weak. Part of the rows lack a size; the others show once, few, many or a class for expanded clones.

>few|TRBV19|13|TRBJ2-5|NA
CASVGLWGGSQYF
TGTGCCAGCGTGGGACTTTGGGGTGGTTCCCAGTACTTC
>NA|TRBV19|14|TRBJ2-2|NA
CASSIGGRTGELFF
TGTGCCAGTAGTATAGGGGGGCGGACCGGGGAGCTGTTTTTT
>NA|TRBV28|13|TRBJ1-2|TRBD1
CASSLQGARGYTF
TGTGCCAGCAGTTTGCAGGGGGCGCGAGGCTACACCTTC
>NA|TRBV30|15|TRBJ2-3|TRBD2
CAWTSGGAWIDTQYF
TGTGCCTGGACTAGCGGGGGGGCTTGGATAGATACGCAGTATTTT
>NA|TRBV11-2|14|TRBJ2-5|NA
CASSAQWGLETQYF
TGTGCCAGCAGCGCCCAGTGGGGTCTGGAGACCCAGTACTTC
>NA|TRBV5-1|18|TRBJ2-5|TRBD2
CASSLAASGGGKSETQYF
TGCGCCAGCAGCTTGGCCGCTAGCGGGGGTGGCAAGAGCGAGACCCAGTACTTC
>NA|TRBV7-7|14|TRBJ2-5|TRBD1
CASSLAQGAGAQYF
TGTGCTAGCAGCTTAGCGCAGGGGGCAGGGGCCCAGTACTTC
>NA|TRBV27|14|TRBJ2-7|NA
CASSTSTGSYEQYF
TGTGCCAGCAGCACTTCGACAGGATCCTACGAGCAGTACTTC
>NA|TRBV19|13|TRBJ2-3|NA
CASSEGHGDTQYF
TGTGCCAGTAGTGAGGGACATGGAGATACGCAGTATTTT
>NA|TRBV2|18|TRBJ2-3|TRBD2
CASIKVRLAGGQPDTQYF
TGTGCCAGCATCAAGGTCCGACTAGCGGGGGGGCAGCCAGATACGCAGTATTTT
>NA|TRBV27|14|TRBJ1-1|NA
CASAGGPLVTEAFF
TGTGCCAGCGCCGGGGGCCCTTTGGTCACTGAAGCTTTCTTT
>NA|TRBV7-2|16|TRBJ1-5|NA
CASSSDRGDSNQPQHF
TGTGCCAGCAGCTCCGACCGCGGTGATAGCAATCAGCCCCAGCATTTT
>NA|TRBV13|17|TRBJ1-1|NA
CASSDTRQEGAYGEAFF
TGTGCCAGCAGCGATACCCGACAGGAAGGGGCTTATGGTGAAGCTTTCTTT
>NA|TRBV6-2/TRBV6-3|14|TRBJ2-5|NA
CASSPYGGRETQYF
TGTGCCAGCAGCCCCTATGGGGGGAGAGAGACCCAGTACTTC
>NA|TRBV10-1|11|TRBJ2-7|NA
CASSAGNEQYF
TGCGCCAGCAGTGCGGGGAACGAGCAGTACTTC
>few|TRBV4-3|20|TRBJ2-2|TRBD2
CASSQGGDWGLAGGTGELFF
TGCGCCAGCAGCCAAGGAGGAGACTGGGGACTAGCGGGGGGCACCGGGGAGCTGTTTTTT
>few|TRBV27|15|TRBJ2-7|NA
CASSSLTTVGDEQYF
TGTGCCAGCAGTTCCCTAACGACGGTGGGCGACGAGCAGTACTTC
>few|TRBV6-1|13|TRBJ1-4|NA
CASSDGGTEKLFF
TGTGCCAGCAGTGACGGAGGGACCGAAAAACTGTTTTTT
>NA|TRBV15|20|TRBJ1-6|TRBD1
CATSREVTMDRDSYNSPLHF
TGTGCCACCAGCAGAGAAGTGACTATGGACCGGGACAGTTATAATTCACCCCTCCACTTT
>NA|TRBV28|13|TRBJ1-2|NA
CASSFSQLYGYTF
TGTGCCAGCAGTTTTTCACAGCTCTATGGCTACACCTTC